One T cell receptor (beta chain) is described in this entry. These data are taken from a study of blood T cell repertoires in COVID-19. Study in general: Samples representing acute and convalescent COVID-19 were sourced from the United States, Italy and Spain. T cells, B-cell-depleted T cells, or PBMCs supplied cDNA or gDNA.

In the original processing: Cell counts per sample came from amplifying reference gene primers. Generated by immunoSEQ multiplex PCR, the TCRdb table keeps only in-frame clones and is missing some. V, J and clone size are taken as reported in that table, and D and trimming were inferred from the DNA itself. The table lists 110,000 to 150,000 clones, 75% to 90% of them singletons. The germline gives CDR1 MNHNS, CDR2 SASEGT. V shed 4 bases and J 7 bases; nucleotides not matched to a gene: 10. This CDR3 has 16 amino acids. The chain links TRBV6-1 to TRBJ1-6; 7 bases align to TRBD1. This sequence was found in an elderly woman with acute or convalescent COVID-19. The sequencing input was peripheral blood. This CDR3 is CASSVTFGTENSPLHF. The CDR3 DNA reads TGTGCCAGCAGTGTTACATTTGGGACAGAGAATTCACCCCTCCACTTT.